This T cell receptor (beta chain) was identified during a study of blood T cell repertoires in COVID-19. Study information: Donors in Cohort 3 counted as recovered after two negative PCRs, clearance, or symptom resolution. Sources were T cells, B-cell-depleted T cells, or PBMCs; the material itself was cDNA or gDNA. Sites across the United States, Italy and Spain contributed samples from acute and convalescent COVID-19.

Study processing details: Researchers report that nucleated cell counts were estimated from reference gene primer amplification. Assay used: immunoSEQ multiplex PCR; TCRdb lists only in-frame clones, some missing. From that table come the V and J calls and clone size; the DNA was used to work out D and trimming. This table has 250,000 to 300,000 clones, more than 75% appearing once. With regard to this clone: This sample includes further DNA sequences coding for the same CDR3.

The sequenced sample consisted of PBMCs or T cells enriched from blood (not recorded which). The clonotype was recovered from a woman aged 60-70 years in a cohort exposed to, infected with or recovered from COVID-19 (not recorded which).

The CDR3, as DNA: TGCGCCAGCAGTGAGTCTGGCGGATCCTACAATGAGCAGTTCTTC. Amino acids: CASSESGGSYNEQFF. This sequence joins TRBV10-1 and TRBJ2-1; D remains ambiguous. Germline V CDR1 and CDR2: WNHNN, SYGVQD (reference sequence). This CDR3 contains 15 residues. Trimming stripped 0 bases from V and 1 base from J, with 7 bases between.